The 10 T cell receptor beta chains given below trace back to one sample, sequenced in a study of response to subunit inactivated influenza vaccine. TCRdb processed the RT-PCR reads anew with MiXCR; each CDR3 protein has one entry. There are some 640,000 distinct CDR3 sequences in the sample; roughly 13% occur only once, and less than 7% lies in the top ten. Sample: PBMCs from blood, taken roughly 2 weeks before vaccination. The receptors shown here come from a man over 45 who received an inactivated influenza vaccine.

The chain joins TRBV28 to TRBJ2-2, with D possibly TRBD2 on 6 matching bases. The CDR3 loop spans 15 amino acids. Trimming removed 3 bases from V and 2 bases from J, with 10 bases in between. Per germline, CDR1 MDHEN and CDR2 SYDVKM. Here the CDR3 reads CASSFSSVNTGELFF. CDR3 nucleotide sequence: TGTGCCAGCAGTTTTTCTAGCGTTAACACCGGGGAGCTGTTTTTT.

In its sample, this clonotype was seen a few times. The V and J genes are TRBV4-3 and TRBJ2-1; 9 bases line up with TRBD2. Germline CDR1 and CDR2: LGHNA and YSLEER. This CDR3 has 17 residues. V lost 0 bases to trimming and J lost 0 bases; unmatched junction nucleotides: 3. The CDR3 coding sequence is TGCGCCAGCAGCCAAGAGGGACTAGCAGGCTCCTACAATGAGCAGTTCTTC. Translating gives CASSQEGLAGSYNEQFF.

This clonotype has a handful of counts. The chain carries TRBV9 and TRBJ2-3; 11 bases are a match to TRBD2. Germline CDR1 reads SGDLS; CDR2 reads YYNGEE. V was clipped by 4 bases and J by 4 bases; unmatched bases: 8. The CDR3 consists of 16 residues. The CDR3 DNA is TGTGCCAGCAGCTCTACTAGCGGGAGTGTGGCAGATACGCAGTATTTT. Protein: CASSSTSGSVADTQYF.

V and J are TRBV11-2 and TRBJ2-3; 13 nucleotides match TRBD2. The V and J ends lost 7 bases and 6 bases, in that order; junction bases with no gene match: 16. The length of the CDR3 is 18 residues. The germline CDR1 and CDR2 sequences are SGHAT and FQNNGV. CDR3 loop: CASNPGTSGNTLRDTQYF. The CDR3 nucleotides read TGTGCCAGCAACCCCGGGACTAGCGGGAATACTTTAAGGGATACGCAGTATTTT.

The rearrangement joins TRBV12-3 or TRBV12-4 to TRBJ1-5; 7 nucleotides match TRBD1. The CDR3 covers 16 residues. J gave up 0 bases and V 4 bases, and 6 bases lay outside the gene matches. The CDR3 here is CASSSDRVYSNQPQHF. The CDR3 bases are TGTGCCAGCAGTTCAGACAGGGTTTATAGCAATCAGCCCCAGCATTTT.

This clonotype was detected only a few times. V and J are TRBV20-1 and TRBJ1-6; 8 nucleotides match TRBD1. CDR3 length: 16 amino acids. Looked up from germline, CDR1 is DFQATT and CDR2 is SNEGSKA (reference sequence). V was clipped by 3 bases and J by 1 base; unmatched bases: 5. The CDR3 spells CSASQGAASYNSPLHF. CDR3 coding DNA: TGCAGTGCTAGTCAGGGGGCAGCATCCTATAATTCACCCCTCCACTTT.

This clonotype was detected only a few times. The chain joins TRBV6-2 or TRBV6-3 to TRBJ2-7; D is uncertain. CDR1 and CDR2 (germline): MNHEY, SVGEGT. This CDR3 comprises 15 residues. The V end was cut by 0 bases, the J end by 1 base, with 10 bases between. The CDR3 is CASSYSTGLSYEQYF. The CDR3 DNA reads TGTGCCAGCAGTTACTCGACGGGCCTTTCCTACGAGCAGTACTTC.

The chain is built from TRBV6-2 or TRBV6-3 and TRBJ2-1, with TRBD2 matching 10 bases. Germline V gene lookup returns CDR1 MNHEY and CDR2 SVGEGT. J lost 10 bases, V lost 6 bases, and 12 bases had no gene match. The CDR3 is 15 amino acids. CDR3 DNA sequence: TGTGCCAGCAGCCACCGGGCTAGCGGGAGAGGAGAGCAGTTCTTC. This gives the protein CASSHRASGRGEQFF.

This clonotype was seen a few times. Compared with germline, one end of the junction differs, possibly owing to a read error. The V gene is TRBV7-7, the J gene TRBJ2-5; 9 bases fit TRBD1. The CDR3 runs to 13 residues. Germline V gene lookup returns CDR1 SSHAT and CDR2 FNYEAQ (reference sequence). The CDR3, as DNA: TGTGCTAGCAGCCCTACCAGACGGGACAGGGTCTCCTTC. Translated: CASSPTRRDRVSF. Drawing the rest from reference TRBV7-7 and TRBJ2-5, the complete variable domain is GAGVSQSPRYKVTKRGQDVTLRCDPISSHATLYWYQQALGQGPEFLTYFNYEAQPDKSGLPSDRFSAERPEGSISTLTIQRTEQRDSAMYRCASSPTRRDRVSFGPGTRLLVL.

This clonotype has a handful of counts. The chain is built from TRBV20-1 and TRBJ2-7; 10 bases are a match to TRBD1. The junction had 6 bases not matched to a gene; V was cut back by 5 bases and J by 2 bases. This CDR3 comprises 14 residues. Germline V CDR1 and CDR2: DFQATT, SNEGSKA (reference sequence). CDR3 protein: CSAARDRGPYEQYF. The CDR3 nucleotides are TGCAGTGCTGCCCGGGACAGGGGCCCCTACGAGCAGTACTTC.